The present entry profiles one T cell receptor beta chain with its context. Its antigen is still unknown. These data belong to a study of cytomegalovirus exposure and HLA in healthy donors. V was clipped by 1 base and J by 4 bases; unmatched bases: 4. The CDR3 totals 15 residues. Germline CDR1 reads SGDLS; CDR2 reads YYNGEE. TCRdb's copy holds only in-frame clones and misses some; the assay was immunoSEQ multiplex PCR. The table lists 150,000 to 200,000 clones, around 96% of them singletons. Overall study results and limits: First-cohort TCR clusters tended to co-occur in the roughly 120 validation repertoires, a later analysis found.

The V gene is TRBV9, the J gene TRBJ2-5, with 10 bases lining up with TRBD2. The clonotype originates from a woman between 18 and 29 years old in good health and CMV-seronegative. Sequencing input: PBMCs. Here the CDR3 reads CASSVSGGASETQYF. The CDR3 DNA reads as TGTGCCAGCAGCGTAAGCGGGGGGGCCTCAGAGACCCAGTACTTC.